One and the same sample provided the 27 T cell receptor beta chains below, sequenced in a study of T cells in Graves' hyperthyroidism and ophthalmopathy. The TCR beta CDR3 regions underwent amplification using RNA transcripts as the source. RT-PCR in the first round (using the HTBI primer set) targeted the TCR CDR3. TCRdb re-derived calls from the multiplex PCR reads in MiXCR, one entry per CDR3 protein. This table has approximately 400,000 distinct CDR3 sequences, approximately 15% appearing once. Sequencing input: blood. These TCRs come from a woman aged 60-75 years with Graves' hyperthyroidism.

The J gene is TRBJ1-2, the V gene TRBV5-6; D gene ambiguous. The V and J ends lost 1 base and 6 bases respectively, with 19 bases between them. Germline V lookup: CDR1 SGHDT, CDR2 YYEEEE. This CDR3 has 16 amino acids. CDR3 residues: CASSLFAEGSFHGYTF. CDR3 DNA: TGTGCCAGCAGCTTGTTTGCAGAAGGATCTTTCCATGGCTACACCTTC. Combining the CDR3 with reference TRBV5-6 and TRBJ1-2 gives the whole variable domain DAGVTQSPTHLIKTRGQQVTLRCSPKSGHDTVSWYQQALGQGPQFIFQYYEEEERQRGNFPDRFSGHQFPNYSSELNVNALLLGDSALYLCASSLFAEGSFHGYTFGSGTRLTVV.

This clonotype was counted at least ten times. The chain joins TRBV5-1 to TRBJ1-2, with D possibly matching TRBD1 (6 bases). CDR3 length: 14 amino acids. The germline V gene has CDR1 SGHRS and CDR2 YFSETQ. The V end lost 4 bases, the J end lost 3 bases, and 13 bases lay between the germline ends. This CDR3 is CASSRRGNDYGYTF. The CDR3 bases are TGCGCCAGCAGCCGCAGGGGAAACGACTATGGCTACACCTTC.

This clonotype came up a few times. This sequence joins TRBV10-1 and TRBJ2-3, with 8 bases fitting TRBD2. Germline CDR1 is WNHNN and CDR2 is SYGVQD (reference sequence). The CDR3 contains 13 residues. As DNA, the CDR3 is TGCGCACTGCGGAGCGGGAGTACAGATACGCAGTATTTT. Residues: CALRSGSTDTQYF.

In its sample, this clonotype was seen many times. This sequence joins TRBV12-3 or TRBV12-4 and TRBJ2-5, with D uncertain. Trimming pared 3 bases from V and 3 bases from J, leaving 8 bases between. The CDR3 is 13 amino acids. The CDR3 loop is CASSFGFEETQYF. DNA for the CDR3: TGTGCCAGCAGTTTCGGCTTCGAAGAGACCCAGTACTTC.

This clonotype has ten or more counts. The CDR3 DNA reads as TGTGCCAGCAGTGTGCCTGCTCAAGGGCCCATCACAGATACGCAGTATTTT. It yields the protein CASSVPAQGPITDTQYF. The chain uses TRBV6-1 and TRBJ2-3; no firm D call. Trimming took off 4 bases at V and 2 bases at J, with 19 bases between the two ends. CDR1 MNHNS and CDR2 SASEGT come from the germline V gene. This CDR3 comprises 17 residues.

This clonotype was observed at least ten times. The chain couples TRBV6-1 to TRBJ1-2, with a possible D match to TRBD1 (5 bases). CDR1 is MNHNS and CDR2 is SASEGT in the germline V gene. The CDR3 loop spans 15 amino acids. The V end was cut by 6 bases, the J end by 4 bases, with 18 bases between. The CDR3 here is CASSPSRGGSYGYTF. The CDR3 DNA is TGTGCCAGCAGCCCAAGTAGGGGAGGAAGCTATGGCTACACCTTC.

This clonotype appeared many times. The rearrangement links TRBV27 to TRBJ2-7; D is possibly TRBD1 or TRBD2 (6 bases each). Deletions cut 2 bases from V and 2 bases from J, with 16 bases between. Germline loops: CDR1 MNHEY, CDR2 SMNVEV (reference sequence). The CDR3 extends over 16 amino acids. CDR3 loop: CASSLKGGAWAYEQYF. In nucleotides, the CDR3 is TGTGCCAGCAGTTTAAAGGGGGGCGCATGGGCCTACGAGCAGTACTTC.

J is TRBJ2-3 and V is TRBV10-1; unclear D gene. Looked up from germline, CDR1 is WNHNN and CDR2 is SYGVQD (reference sequence). V was clipped by 1 base and J by 8 bases, with 7 bases between them. CDR3 length: 12 amino acids. DNA of the CDR3: TGCGCCAGCAGTGAGTTGGGCGGTACGCAGTATTTT. Translation gives CASSELGGTQYF.

In its sample, this clonotype was seen many times. The J gene is TRBJ2-7, the V gene TRBV11-2; tentative D call: TRBD1 (6 bases). CDR1 and CDR2 from the germline V gene are SGHAT and FQNNGV. Trimming stripped 5 bases from V and 1 base from J, with 12 bases between. This CDR3 has 14 amino acids. CDR3 bases: TGTGCCAGCAGCCCGCACGGGACATCCTACGAGCAGTACTTC. Translation: CASSPHGTSYEQYF.

This clonotype was seen repeatedly, ten times or more. The J gene is TRBJ2-5, the V gene TRBV11-2; TRBD2 is a possible D gene (5 bases). CDR1 and CDR2 from the germline V gene are SGHAT and FQNNGV. V lost 1 base and J lost 10, with 13 bases in between. The CDR3 length is 13 residues. The CDR3 region is CASSLGNRGSQYF. The CDR3, as DNA: TGTGCCAGCAGCTTAGGGAACAGAGGGAGCCAGTACTTC.

With respect to this clonotype: A much larger clone lies one base from this, so it may be a read error. The chain recombines TRBV10-3 with TRBJ1-1, with 7 bases aligning to TRBD1. The CDR3 extends over 15 amino acids. Germline values: CDR1 ENHRY, CDR2 SYGVKD. CDR3 in DNA: TGTGCCATCAAACACTCGACAGGGATGAACATTGAAGCTTTCTTT. Protein sequence: CAIKHSTGMNIEAFF.

This clonotype was recorded at least ten times. The chain has TRBV30 and TRBJ1-4; 8 nucleotides match TRBD1. CDR1 is GTSNPN and CDR2 is SVGIG in the germline V gene (reference sequence). The CDR3 length is 15 residues. V shed 0 bases, J shed 7 bases, and the junction held 7 bases outside the gene matches. CDR3 in DNA: TGTGCCTGGAGTGTACTGGGGACAGGTGGTGAAAAACTGTTTTTT. Its translation is CAWSVLGTGGEKLFF.

This clonotype appeared many times. The CDR3 DNA is TGTGCCAGCAGTTTATTGGGCAGGGGATTGGGAGATACGCAGTATTTT. Translating it yields CASSLLGRGLGDTQYF. The rearrangement links TRBV27 to TRBJ2-3; D possibly corresponds to TRBD1 (6 bases). CDR3 length: 16 residues. The germline CDR1 and CDR2 sequences are MNHEY and SMNVEV (reference sequence). The V gene lost 1 base and the J gene lost 5 bases, with 16 bases spanning the gap.

In its sample, this clonotype was seen many times. V gene TRBV7-9 combines with J gene TRBJ1-1; D unclear. This CDR3 has 11 residues. V lost 5 bases and J lost 7, with 8 bases in between. Germline loops: CDR1 SEHNR, CDR2 FQNEAQ (reference sequence). CDR3 protein: CASSVKFEAFF. The CDR3 DNA reads as TGTGCCAGCAGCGTGAAGTTTGAAGCTTTCTTT.

In this sample, this clonotype turned up many times. The chain has TRBV16 and TRBJ1-1; TRBD1 is a possible D gene (5 bases). The CDR3 length is 14 residues. V was shortened by 0 bases and J by 3 bases, with 8 bases between the two germline ends. Germline loops: CDR1 KGHSY, CDR2 FQNENV. The CDR3 here is CASSQSAGDTEAFF. CDR3 DNA sequence: TGTGCCAGCAGCCAATCGGCGGGGGACACTGAAGCTTTCTTT. Complete variable domain (other parts from reference TRBV16 and TRBJ1-1): GEEVAQTPKHLVRGEGQKAKLYCAPIKGHSYVFWYQQVLKNEFKFLISFQNENVFDETGMPKERFSAKCLPNSPCSLEIQATKLEDSAVYFCASSQSAGDTEAFFGQGTRLTVV.

This clonotype was counted ten times or more. The rearrangement uses TRBV7-9 and TRBJ1-2, with D possibly matching TRBD1 (5 bases). Trimming cost V 4 bases and J 9 bases, with 12 bases left between them. Per germline, CDR1 SEHNR and CDR2 FQNEAQ (reference sequence). The CDR3 is 12 amino acids. CDR3 in DNA: TGTGCCAGCAGCTGGGGCCCCCCTAGCTACACCTTC. It specifies CASSWGPPSYTF.

This clonotype showed up many times. The rearrangement joins TRBV20-1 to TRBJ1-5; perhaps TRBD1 as D (6 bases). The CDR3 is 12 residues long. Per germline, CDR1 DFQATT and CDR2 SNEGSKA (reference sequence). V lost 0 bases and J lost 6, with 6 bases in between. This CDR3 reads CSAREGGQPQHF. The CDR3, as DNA: TGCAGTGCTAGAGAAGGGGGTCAGCCCCAGCATTTT.

In its sample, this clonotype was seen many times. The chain is built from TRBV7-2 and TRBJ1-1; D unclear. The CDR3 totals 14 residues. Trimming stripped 4 bases from V and 7 bases from J, with 16 bases between. Germline lookup yields CDR1 SGHTA and CDR2 FQGNSA. CDR3 loop: CASSSPFRSGEAFF. In DNA, the CDR3 is TGTGCCAGCAGCTCGCCATTCCGGTCCGGTGAAGCTTTCTTT.

This clonotype has ten or more counts. V is TRBV12-3 or TRBV12-4 and J is TRBJ2-5; D might be TRBD1 (6 bases). The CDR3 is made up of 16 amino acids. The ends were cut back, 1 base at V and 5 bases at J, with 17 bases in the middle. In nucleotides, the CDR3 is TGTGCCAGCAGTTTAGGGTCGGGACACCCGACCGAGACCCAGTACTTC. Translation: CASSLGSGHPTETQYF.

V is TRBV19 and J is TRBJ1-4, with unresolved D. Trimming stripped 7 bases from V and 7 bases from J, with 10 bases between. The CDR3 spans 12 residues. CDR1 is LNHDA, CDR2 SQIVND, per germline (reference sequence). The CDR3 here is CASMGFGEKLFF. In nucleotides, the CDR3 is TGTGCCAGTATGGGGTTTGGTGAAAAACTGTTTTTT. Using reference TRBV19 and TRBJ1-4 for the parts outside the CDR3, the full variable domain is DGGITQSPKYLFRKEGQNVTLSCEQNLNHDAMYWYRQDPGQGLRLIYYSQIVNDFQKGDIAEGYSVSREKKESFPLTVTSAQKNPTAFYLCASMGFGEKLFFGSGTQLSVL.

This clonotype was seen at least ten times. Here the CDR3 reads CASSPHGVYNEQFF. CDR3 DNA sequence: TGTGCCAGCAGTCCTCATGGCGTGTACAATGAGCAGTTCTTC. This chain uses TRBV11-3 with TRBJ2-1; D remains unclear. Germline-derived CDR1 and CDR2 are SGHNT and YENEEA. The CDR3 has 14 amino acids. The V and J ends lost 6 bases and 4 bases respectively, with 13 bases between them. The full variable domain, its missing parts supplied by reference TRBV11-3 and TRBJ2-1, is EAGVVQSPRYKIIEKKQPVAFWCNPISGHNTLYWYLQNLGQGPELLIRYENEEAVDDSQLPKDRFSAERLKGVDSTLKIQPAELGDSAVYLCASSPHGVYNEQFFGPGTRLTVL.

This clonotype occurred a few times. In DNA form, the CDR3 reads TGCAGTGCTAGGGACCTACTAGCCCTCGAGCAGTACTTC. This codes for CSARDLLALEQYF. The V gene is TRBV20-1, the J gene TRBJ2-7; D is possibly TRBD2 (6 bases). Between the trimmed V and J ends, which lost 3 bases and 6 bases, there was a span of 15 bases. Germline V lookup: CDR1 DFQATT, CDR2 SNEGSKA (reference sequence). This CDR3 contains 13 residues.

This clonotype came up many times. The rearrangement uses TRBV7-9 and TRBJ2-7; D possibly corresponds to TRBD1 (5 bases). Trimming stripped 5 bases from V and 5 bases from J, with 16 bases between. The CDR3 extends over 14 amino acids. Germline CDR1 is SEHNR and CDR2 is FQNEAQ (reference sequence). The CDR3 protein is CASSGVDSIHEQYF. CDR3 DNA: TGTGCCAGCAGCGGGGTAGACAGTATCCACGAGCAGTACTTC.

The chain joins TRBV19 to TRBJ2-4; TRBD2 agrees at 8 bases. CDR1 LNHDA and CDR2 SQIVND come from the germline V gene (reference sequence). The CDR3 is 13 residues long. With V trimmed by 7 bases and J by 8 bases, 7 bases remained unmatched. The CDR3 bases are TGTGCCAGTAAATCGCGGGGGGTGCACATTCAGTACTTC. Protein: CASKSRGVHIQYF.

This clonotype has a handful of counts. This chain links TRBV20-1 with TRBJ1-3; D gene ambiguous. Germline loops: CDR1 DFQATT, CDR2 SNEGSKA (reference sequence). The CDR3 length is 14 residues. The ends were cut back, 6 bases at V and 0 bases at J, with 12 bases in the middle. The CDR3 loop is CSASRNRSGNTIYF. CDR3 coding DNA: TGCAGTGCCAGCCGGAACCGCTCTGGAAACACCATATATTTT.

At least ten counts were recorded for this clonotype. The genes are TRBV4-1 and TRBJ1-2; possible D gene TRBD1, 6 bases. Per the germline V gene, CDR1 is MGHRA and CDR2 is YSYEKL. Trimming shortened V by 4 bases and J by 6 bases, and 15 bases separated the two germline ends. The length of the CDR3 is 14 residues. The DNA of the CDR3 is TGCGCCAGCAGCCCGTCACAGGGAGTCCATGGCTACACCTTC. This gives the protein CASSPSQGVHGYTF.

In its sample, this clonotype was seen a few times. The chain uses TRBV2 and TRBJ1-5; D remains ambiguous. V dropped 3 bases and J dropped 7 bases, with 13 bases sitting between them. The CDR3 sequence is 14 residues long. Looked up from germline, CDR1 is SNHLY and CDR2 is FYNNEI. CDR3 in amino acids: CASSDEGSTQPQHF. CDR3 bases: TGTGCCAGCAGTGACGAGGGATCAACCCAGCCCCAGCATTTT.